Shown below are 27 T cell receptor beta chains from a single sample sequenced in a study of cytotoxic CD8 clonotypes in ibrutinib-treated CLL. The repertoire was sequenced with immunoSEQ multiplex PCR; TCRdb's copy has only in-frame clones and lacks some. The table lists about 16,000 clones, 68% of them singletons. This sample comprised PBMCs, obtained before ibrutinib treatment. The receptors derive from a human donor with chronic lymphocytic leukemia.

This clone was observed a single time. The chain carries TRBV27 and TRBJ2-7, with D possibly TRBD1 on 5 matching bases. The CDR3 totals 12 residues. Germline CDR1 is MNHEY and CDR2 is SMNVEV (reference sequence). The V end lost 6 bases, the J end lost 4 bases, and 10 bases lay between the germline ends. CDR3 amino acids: CASSDQGYEQYF. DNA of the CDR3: TGTGCCAGCAGCGATCAGGGATACGAGCAGTACTTC.

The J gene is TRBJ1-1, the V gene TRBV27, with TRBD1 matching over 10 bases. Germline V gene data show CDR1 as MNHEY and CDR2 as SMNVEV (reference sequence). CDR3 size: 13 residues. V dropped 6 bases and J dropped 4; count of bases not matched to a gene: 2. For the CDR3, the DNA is TGTGCCAGCAGAAGGGACAGGGGCACTGAAGCTTTCTTT. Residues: CASRRDRGTEAFF.

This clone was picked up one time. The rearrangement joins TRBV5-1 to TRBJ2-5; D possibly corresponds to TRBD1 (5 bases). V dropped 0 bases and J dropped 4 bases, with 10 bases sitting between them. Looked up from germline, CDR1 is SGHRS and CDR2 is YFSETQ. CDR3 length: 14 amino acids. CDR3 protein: CASSLADRRETQYF. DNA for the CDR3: TGCGCCAGCAGCTTGGCCGACAGACGAGAGACCCAGTACTTC.

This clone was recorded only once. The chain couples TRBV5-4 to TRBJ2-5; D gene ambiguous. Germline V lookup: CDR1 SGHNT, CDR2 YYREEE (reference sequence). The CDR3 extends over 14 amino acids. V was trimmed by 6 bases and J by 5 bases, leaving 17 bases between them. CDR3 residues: CASTASVLGETQYF. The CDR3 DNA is TGTGCCAGCACCGCTTCAGTCTTGGGGGAGACCCAGTACTTC.

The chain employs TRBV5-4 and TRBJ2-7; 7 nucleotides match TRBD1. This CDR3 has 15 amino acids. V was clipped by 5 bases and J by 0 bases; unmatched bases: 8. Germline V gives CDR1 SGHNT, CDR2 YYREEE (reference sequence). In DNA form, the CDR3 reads TGTGCCAGCAGTGCACAGACAGGGAGCTCCTACGAGCAGTACTTC. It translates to CASSAQTGSSYEQYF.

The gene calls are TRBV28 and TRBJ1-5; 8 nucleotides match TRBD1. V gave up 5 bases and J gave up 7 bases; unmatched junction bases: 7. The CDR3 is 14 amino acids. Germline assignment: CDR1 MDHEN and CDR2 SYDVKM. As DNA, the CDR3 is TGTGCCAGCAGTACCAGGACAGGGTTACAGCCCCAGCATTTT. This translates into CASSTRTGLQPQHF.

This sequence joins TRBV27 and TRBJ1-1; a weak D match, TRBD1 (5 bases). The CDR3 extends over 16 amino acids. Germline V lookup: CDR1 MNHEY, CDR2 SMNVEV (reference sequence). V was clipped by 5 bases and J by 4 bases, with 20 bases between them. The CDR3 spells CASSTSDGGGGTEAFF. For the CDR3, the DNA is TGTGCCAGCAGTACCTCGGACGGGGGAGGTGGCACTGAAGCTTTCTTT.

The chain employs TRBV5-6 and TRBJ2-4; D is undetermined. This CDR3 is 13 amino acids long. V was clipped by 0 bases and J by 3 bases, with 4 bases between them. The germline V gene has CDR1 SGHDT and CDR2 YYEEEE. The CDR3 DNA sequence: TGTGCCAGCAGCTTGGACAGCAAAAACATTCAGTACTTC. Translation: CASSLDSKNIQYF.

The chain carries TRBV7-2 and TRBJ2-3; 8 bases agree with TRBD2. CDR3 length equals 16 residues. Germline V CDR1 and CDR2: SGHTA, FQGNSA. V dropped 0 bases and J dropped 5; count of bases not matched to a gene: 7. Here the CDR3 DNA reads TGTGCCAGCAGCTTAGCGATTGGCGGGGGGTTAGATACGCAGTATTTT. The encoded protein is CASSLAIGGGLDTQYF.

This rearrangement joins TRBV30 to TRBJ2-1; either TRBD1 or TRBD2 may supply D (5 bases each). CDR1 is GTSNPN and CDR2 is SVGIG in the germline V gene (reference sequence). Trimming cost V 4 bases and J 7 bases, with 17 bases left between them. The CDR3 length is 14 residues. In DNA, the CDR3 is TGTGCCTGGACCAAAACGTGGGGGTGGAATGAGCAGTTCTTC. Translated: CAWTKTWGWNEQFF.

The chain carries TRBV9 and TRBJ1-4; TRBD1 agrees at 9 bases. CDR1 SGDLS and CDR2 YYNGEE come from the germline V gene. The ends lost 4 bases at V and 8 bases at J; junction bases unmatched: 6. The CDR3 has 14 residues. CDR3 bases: TGTGCCAGCAGCCCCGGGACAGGGAAGGAAAAACTGTTTTTT. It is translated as CASSPGTGKEKLFF.

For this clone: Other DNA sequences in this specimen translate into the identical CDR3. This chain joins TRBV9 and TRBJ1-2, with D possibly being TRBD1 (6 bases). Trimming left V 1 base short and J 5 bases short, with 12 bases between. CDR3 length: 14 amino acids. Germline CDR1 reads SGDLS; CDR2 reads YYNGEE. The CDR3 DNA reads TGTGCCAGCAGCGTAATAGGGGGAGGTTATGGCTACACCTTC. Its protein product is CASSVIGGGYGYTF.

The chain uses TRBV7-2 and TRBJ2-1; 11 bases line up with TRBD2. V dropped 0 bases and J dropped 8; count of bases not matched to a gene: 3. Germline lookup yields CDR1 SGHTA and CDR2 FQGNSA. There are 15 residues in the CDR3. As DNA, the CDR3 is TGTGCCAGCAGCTTAGCACTAGCGGGGGTATATGAGCAGTTCTTC. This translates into CASSLALAGVYEQFF.

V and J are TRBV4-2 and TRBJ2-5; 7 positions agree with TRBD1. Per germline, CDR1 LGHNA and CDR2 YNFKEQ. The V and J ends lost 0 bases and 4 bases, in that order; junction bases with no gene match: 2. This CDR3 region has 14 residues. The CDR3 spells CASSQDRGRETQYF. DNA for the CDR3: TGTGCCAGCAGCCAAGACAGGGGGAGAGAGACCCAGTACTTC.

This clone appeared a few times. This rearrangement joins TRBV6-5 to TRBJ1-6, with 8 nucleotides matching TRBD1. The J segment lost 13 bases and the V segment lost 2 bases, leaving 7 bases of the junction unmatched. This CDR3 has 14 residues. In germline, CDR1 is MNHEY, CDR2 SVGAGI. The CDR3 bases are TGTGCCAGCAGTTACGGACAGGGACATTTGCCCCTCCACTTT. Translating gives CASSYGQGHLPLHF.

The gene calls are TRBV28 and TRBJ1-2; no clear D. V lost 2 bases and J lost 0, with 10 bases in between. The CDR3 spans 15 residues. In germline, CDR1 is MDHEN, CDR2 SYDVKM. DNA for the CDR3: TGTGCCAGCAGTTTAAATGATCCGGCTAACTATGGCTACACCTTC. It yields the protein CASSLNDPANYGYTF.

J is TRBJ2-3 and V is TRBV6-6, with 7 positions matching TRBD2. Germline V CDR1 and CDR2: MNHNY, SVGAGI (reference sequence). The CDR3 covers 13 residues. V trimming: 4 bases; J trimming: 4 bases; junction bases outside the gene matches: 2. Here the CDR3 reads CASSWTRADTQYF. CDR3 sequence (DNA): TGTGCCAGCAGTTGGACTAGAGCAGATACGCAGTATTTT.

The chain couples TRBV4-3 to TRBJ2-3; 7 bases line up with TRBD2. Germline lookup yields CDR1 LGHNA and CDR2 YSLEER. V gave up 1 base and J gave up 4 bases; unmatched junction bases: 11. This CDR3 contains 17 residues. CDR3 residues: CASSQAGGTKVADTQYF. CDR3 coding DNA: TGCGCCAGCAGCCAAGCGGGCGGGACTAAGGTCGCAGATACGCAGTATTTT.

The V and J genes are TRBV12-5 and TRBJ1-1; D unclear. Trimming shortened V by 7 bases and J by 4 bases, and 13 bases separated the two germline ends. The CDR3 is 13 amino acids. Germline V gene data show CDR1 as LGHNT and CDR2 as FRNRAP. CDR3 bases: TGTGCTAGTGCCGCGGACGGACTCACTGAAGCTTTCTTT. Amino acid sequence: CASAADGLTEAFF.

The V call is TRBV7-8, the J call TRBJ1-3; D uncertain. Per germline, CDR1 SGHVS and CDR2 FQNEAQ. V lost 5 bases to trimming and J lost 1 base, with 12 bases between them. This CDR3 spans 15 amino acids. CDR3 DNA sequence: TGTGCCAGCAGCGCCTCAGGTCATTCTGGAAACACCATATATTTT. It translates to CASSASGHSGNTIYF.

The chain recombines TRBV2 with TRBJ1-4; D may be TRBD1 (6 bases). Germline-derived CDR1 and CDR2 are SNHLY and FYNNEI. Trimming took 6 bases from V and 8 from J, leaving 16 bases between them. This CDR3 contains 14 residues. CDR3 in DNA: TGTGCCAGCAGCCGGGACGGGGGGCAGGAAAAACTGTTTTTT. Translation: CASSRDGGQEKLFF.

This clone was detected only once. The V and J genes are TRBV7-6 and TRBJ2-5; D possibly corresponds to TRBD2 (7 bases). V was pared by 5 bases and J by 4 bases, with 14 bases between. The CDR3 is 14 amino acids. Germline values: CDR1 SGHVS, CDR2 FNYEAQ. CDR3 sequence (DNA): TGTGCCAGCAGCCCCCAGGGGAGGGGAGAGACCCAGTACTTC. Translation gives CASSPQGRGETQYF.

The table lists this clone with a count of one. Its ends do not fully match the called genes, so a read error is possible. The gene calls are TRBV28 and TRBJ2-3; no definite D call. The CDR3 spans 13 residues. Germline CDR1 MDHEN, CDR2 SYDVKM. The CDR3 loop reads CASKDAGTNTQYF. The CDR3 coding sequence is TGTGCCAGCAAAGACGCTGGCACAAATACGCAGTATTTT. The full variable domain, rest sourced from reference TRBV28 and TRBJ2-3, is DVKVTQSSRYLVKRTGEKVFLECVQDMDHENMFWYRQDPGLGLRLIYFSYDVKMKEKGDIPEGYSVSREKKERFSLILESASTNQTSMYLCASKDAGTNTQYFGPGTRLTVL.

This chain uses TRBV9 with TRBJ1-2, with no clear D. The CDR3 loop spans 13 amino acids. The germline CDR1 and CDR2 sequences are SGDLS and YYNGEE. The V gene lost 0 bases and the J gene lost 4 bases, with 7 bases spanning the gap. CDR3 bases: TGTGCCAGCAGCGTAGAAGCGGGCTATGGCTACACCTTC. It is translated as CASSVEAGYGYTF.

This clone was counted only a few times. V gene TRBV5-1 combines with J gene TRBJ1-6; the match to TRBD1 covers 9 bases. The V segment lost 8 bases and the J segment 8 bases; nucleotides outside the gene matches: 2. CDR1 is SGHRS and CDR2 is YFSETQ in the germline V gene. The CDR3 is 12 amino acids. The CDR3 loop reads CASRQGDSPLHF. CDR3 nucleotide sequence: TGCGCCAGTCGACAGGGGGATTCACCCCTCCACTTT.

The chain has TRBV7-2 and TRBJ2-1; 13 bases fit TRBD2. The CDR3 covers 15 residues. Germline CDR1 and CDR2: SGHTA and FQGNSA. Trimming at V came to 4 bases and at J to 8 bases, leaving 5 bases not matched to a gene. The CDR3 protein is CASSSGTSGVHEQFF. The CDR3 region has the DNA TGTGCCAGCAGCTCCGGGACTAGCGGGGTTCATGAGCAGTTCTTC.

This CDR3 is CASSLTSGGGSQITQYF. The CDR3, as DNA: TGTGCCAGCAGTTTAACTAGCGGGGGGGGTTCACAGATTACGCAGTATTTT. The genes are TRBV27 and TRBJ2-3; 13 bases match TRBD2. V shed 2 bases and J 8 bases; nucleotides not matched to a gene: 10. CDR3 size: 17 residues. Germline CDR1 and CDR2: MNHEY and SMNVEV (reference sequence).